This TCR beta chain was recovered during a study of CD4 T cells in relation to SARS-CoV-2 and coronaviruses. The protocol was immunoSEQ multiplex PCR, while the TCRdb copy is restricted to in-frame clones and leaves out a portion. The sample includes just over 35,000 clones, 65% to 80% seen only once; the top ten take roughly 20%. Naive and memory CD4+ T cells came from enriched cryopreserved PBMCs. For 10 days, roughly 9 x 10^4 sorted CD4+ cells grew with T cell-depleted PBMCs and CEF. Germline V gene sequence: CDR1 LNHDA, CDR2 SQIVND (reference sequence). The CDR3 runs to 15 residues. The V gene lost 5 bases and the J gene lost 0 bases, with 14 bases spanning the gap. Notes on this clone: Its matching antigen is unknown.

The chain is built from TRBV19 and TRBJ2-7; a possible D gene is TRBD2 (6 bases). The sequence came from an adult with COVID-19. The sample consisted of memory CD4+ T cells from PBMCs, cultured in vitro. The DNA of the CDR3 is TGTGCCAGTAGTCTCCGTCGGGGGACCTCCTACGAGCAGTACTTC. It codes for CASSLRRGTSYEQYF.